This TCR beta chain was profiled in a study of blood T cells in healthy people across ages. CDR1 and CDR2 from the germline V gene are DFQATT and SNEGSKA (reference sequence). This CDR3 is built from 10 residues. V shed 7 bases and J shed 4 bases, with 8 bases lying between them. PCR was performed a second time for roughly 7 to 11 cycles using a sample-barcoded 5' primer and a J-beta primer mix. TCRdb passed the 5' RACE reads through MiXCR, listing each CDR3 protein once. The sample carries over a million distinct CDR3 sequences, approximately 26% recorded once. The same specimen was also included in a second study, on T cells of mothers and their children.

Sequences were obtained from blood. This chain connects TRBV20-1 to TRBJ2-7, with D possibly being TRBD2 (6 bases). This receptor was taken from a girl aged 2-10 years in good health. In DNA, the CDR3 is TGCAGTGTTGCGGGGTACGAGCAGTACTTC. It encodes CSVAGYEQYF.